This entry concerns a single TCR beta chain. Its antigen remains unidentified. No quality values exist for individual bases; no much larger clone is one base distant. The entry originates in a study of tumor-infiltrating lymphocytes in localized non-small cell lung cancer (dated by TCRdb to about 2021). In the study overall: The cohort covered several histologies, both smokers and never-smokers, and patients whose samples were collected after neoadjuvant chemotherapy. Resected tumor tissue and uninvolved lung tissue described as non-adjacent to the tumor were contributed by each patient, with both tissues obtained from the same patient. TCR sequencing was one of several integrated assays, alongside flow cytometry, multiplex immunofluorescence, RNA-seq, exome sequencing and proteomics, applied to the same patients. In total, the ICON cohort was made up of 150 surgical patients who had localized non-small cell lung cancer and whose tumors were resected. A total of over 45 patients were included in the paired tumor versus uninvolved lung comparison of immunoSEQ T-cell fraction. Findings and caveats that apply to the study as a whole: Since assay coverage differed from patient to patient depending on how much tissue was available, TCR sequencing was done for only a subset of the cohort. No difference in TCR-derived T-cell fraction was observed between the flow cytometry-defined immunotypes IM1 (good prognosis) and IM2 (poor prognosis). Recurrence-free survival showed no association with tumor T-cell fraction from TCR sequencing (p = 0.61). Because different assays used different pieces of the same tissue, intratumor heterogeneity could not be separated from technical variation. Consistent with immunofluorescence CD3 counts, TCRbeta sequencing supported greater T cell infiltration in tumors than in uninvolved lung tissue.

From the germline V gene, CDR1 is SGHTA and CDR2 is FQGNSA. The V and J ends are trimmed by 8 bases and 3 bases, leaving 19 bases between them. The CDR3 runs 15 residues from the cysteine to the phenylalanine. The kept DNA is CDR3 alone, 45 bases in frame from the first base. The immunoSEQ assay used for TCR sequencing gave the T-cell fraction in both tumor and uninvolved lung tissue. On the authors' methods: For survival analysis, patients were divided into high (upper tertile) and low (lower two tertiles) T-cell fraction groups, which were compared by log-rank test. A signed-rank test was used to test differences in T-cell fraction between paired tumor and uninvolved lung samples. TCRdb took over this immuneACCESS table, retaining in-frame rearrangements with V and J assigned. Such tables are incomplete; in checked studies, under half of the missing clones stem from an unresolved V gene, and the remainder is unexplained. V and J calls plus clone size are reproduced from that table; the DNA served to infer D and trimming. The sample includes under 15,000 clones, with around 81% observed a single time. Approximately 4.2% of the sample comes from the top ten.

Enrollment in ICON was initiated in 2016, and the last patient was enrolled in 2018. Fresh tumor and matched uninvolved tissue for in-depth immune analyses, including TCR sequencing, were collected from a subcohort of around 73 patients. DNA isolated from bulk tissue, without cell sorting, was used for TCR sequencing. This sequence originates from a human donor with non-small cell lung cancer. What was sequenced was lung tumor tissue. The V and J segments used are TRBV7-2 and TRBJ1-1; the best D guess is TRBD1, with 5 bases matching. The CDR3 protein is CASARQLGQDTEAFF. The nucleotide sequence reads as follows: TGTGCCAGCGCTCGACAACTGGGGCAAGACACTGAAGCTTTCTTT.